These 3 T cell receptor beta chains originate from one sample sequenced in a study of cytomegalovirus exposure and HLA in healthy donors. The study ran its PCR with 60 Vbeta and 13 Jbeta primers. Clones were sequenced by immunoSEQ multiplex PCR, and TCRdb holds only the in-frame ones, with some missing. In the table there are under 250,000 clones, over 75% of which are singletons. Input material: PBMCs. The receptors here all came from a woman aged 50 to 60 in good health and CMV-seronegative.

The CDR3 DNA sequence: TGTGCCAGCAGTTACTCTGTGAAGTCTCACTCTAGGGAGCAGTACTTC. Translated: CASSYSVKSHSREQYF. The chain links TRBV6-5 to TRBJ2-7; D is unclear. Trimming took off 0 bases at V and 7 bases at J, with 19 bases between the two ends. The CDR3 totals 16 residues. Germline V gene sequence: CDR1 MNHEY, CDR2 SVGAGI.

V and J are TRBV5-8 and TRBJ2-7; possible D gene TRBD1, 6 bases. The CDR3 is 13 amino acids. Trimming stripped 0 bases from V and 5 bases from J, with 9 bases between. Germline loops: CDR1 SGHTS, CDR2 YDEGEE. CDR3 amino acids: CASSLDRVNEQYF. In nucleotides, the CDR3 is TGTGCCAGCAGCTTGGACAGGGTGAACGAGCAGTACTTC.

The CDR3 DNA sequence: TGCGCCAGCAGCTTGGTGACTAGCGGGAGCAGCCCCCCCCATACGCAGTATTTT. It codes for CASSLVTSGSSPPHTQYF. This sequence joins TRBV5-1 and TRBJ2-3; 12 positions agree with TRBD2. The V gene's germline CDR1 is SGHRS and CDR2 YFSETQ. With 0 bases clipped from V and 7 bases from J, the junction kept 12 bases outside the gene matches. This CDR3 spans 18 amino acids.